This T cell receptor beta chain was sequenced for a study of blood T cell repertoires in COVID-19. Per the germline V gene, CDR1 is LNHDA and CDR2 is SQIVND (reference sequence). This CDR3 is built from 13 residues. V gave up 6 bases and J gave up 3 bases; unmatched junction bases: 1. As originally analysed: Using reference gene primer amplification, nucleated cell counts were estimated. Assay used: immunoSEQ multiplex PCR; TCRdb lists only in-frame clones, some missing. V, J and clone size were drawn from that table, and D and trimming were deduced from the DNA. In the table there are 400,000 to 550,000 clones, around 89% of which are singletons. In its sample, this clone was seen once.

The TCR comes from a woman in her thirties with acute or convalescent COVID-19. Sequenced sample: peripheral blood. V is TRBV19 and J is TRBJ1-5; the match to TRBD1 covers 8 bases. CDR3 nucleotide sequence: TGTGCCAGTAGGGACAGGGACAATCAGCCCCAGCATTTT. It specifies CASRDRDNQPQHF. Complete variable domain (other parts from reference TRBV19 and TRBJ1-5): DGGITQSPKYLFRKEGQNVTLSCEQNLNHDAMYWYRQDPGQGLRLIYYSQIVNDFQKGDIAEGYSVSREKKESFPLTVTSAQKNPTAFYLCASRDRDNQPQHFGDGTRLSIL.